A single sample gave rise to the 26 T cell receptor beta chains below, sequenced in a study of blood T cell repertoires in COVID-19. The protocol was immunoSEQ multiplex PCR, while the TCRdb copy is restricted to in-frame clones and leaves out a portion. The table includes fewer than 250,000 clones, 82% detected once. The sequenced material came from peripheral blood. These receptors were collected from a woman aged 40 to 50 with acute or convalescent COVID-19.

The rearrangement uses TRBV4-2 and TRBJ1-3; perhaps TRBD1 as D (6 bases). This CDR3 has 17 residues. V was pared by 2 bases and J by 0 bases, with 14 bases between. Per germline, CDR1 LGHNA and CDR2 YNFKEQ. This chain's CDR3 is CASSQLDSSLSGNTIYF. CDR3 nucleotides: TGTGCCAGCAGCCAACTGGACAGCTCCCTCTCTGGAAACACCATATATTTT.

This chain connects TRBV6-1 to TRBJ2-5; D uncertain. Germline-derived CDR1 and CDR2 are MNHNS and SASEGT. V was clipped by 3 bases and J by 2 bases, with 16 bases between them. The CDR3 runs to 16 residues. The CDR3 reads CASSESIGPRQETQYF. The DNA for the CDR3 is TGTGCCAGCAGTGAGTCAATTGGGCCCCGTCAAGAGACCCAGTACTTC.

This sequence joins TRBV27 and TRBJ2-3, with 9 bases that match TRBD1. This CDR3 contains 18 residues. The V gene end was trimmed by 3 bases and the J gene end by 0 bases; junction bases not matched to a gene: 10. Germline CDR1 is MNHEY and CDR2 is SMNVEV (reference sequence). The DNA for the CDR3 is TGTGCCAGCAGTTTCCAAATCCGACAGGGGGGGAGCACAGATACGCAGTATTTT. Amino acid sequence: CASSFQIRQGGSTDTQYF.

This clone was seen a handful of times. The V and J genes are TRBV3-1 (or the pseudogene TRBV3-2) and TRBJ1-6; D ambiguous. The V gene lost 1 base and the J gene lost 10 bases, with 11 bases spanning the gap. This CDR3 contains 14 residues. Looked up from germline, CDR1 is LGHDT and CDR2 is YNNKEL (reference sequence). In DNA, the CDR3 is TGTGCCAGCAGCCAAGCGGGAGGTAACTCACCCCTCCACTTT. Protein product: CASSQAGGNSPLHF.

CDR3: CASSYSGTGVPEQYF. The CDR3 nucleotides are TGTGCCAGCAGTTACTCCGGGACAGGGGTACCCGAGCAGTACTTC. The chain uses TRBV6-6 and TRBJ2-7, with 10 bases lining up with TRBD1. The CDR3 covers 15 residues. After removal of 0 bases from V and 6 bases from J, the junction contained 5 bases not matched to a gene. The germline V gene has CDR1 MNHNY and CDR2 SVGAGI (reference sequence).

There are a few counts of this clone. CDR3 coding DNA: TGTGCCAGCAGCGGAGAGACGGGGTTTAATTCACCCCTCCACTTT. It translates to CASSGETGFNSPLHF. V is TRBV9 and J is TRBJ1-6; D remains unclear. Deletions cut 3 bases from V and 6 bases from J, with 13 bases between. Per the germline V gene, CDR1 is SGDLS and CDR2 is YYNGEE. The CDR3 consists of 15 residues.

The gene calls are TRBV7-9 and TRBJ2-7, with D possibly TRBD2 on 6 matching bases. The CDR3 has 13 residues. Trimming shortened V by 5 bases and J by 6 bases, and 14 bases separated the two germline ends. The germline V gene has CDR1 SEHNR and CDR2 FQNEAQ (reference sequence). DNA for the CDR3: TGTGCCAGCAGCCCCCCGGGACTTTCCGAGCAGTACTTC. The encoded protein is CASSPPGLSEQYF. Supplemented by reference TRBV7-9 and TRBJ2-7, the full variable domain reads DTGVSQNPRHKITKRGQNVTFRCDPISEHNRLYWYRQTLGQGPEFLTYFQNEAQLEKSRLLSDRFSAERPKGSFSTLEIQRTEQGDSAMYLCASSPPGLSEQYFGPGTRLTVT.

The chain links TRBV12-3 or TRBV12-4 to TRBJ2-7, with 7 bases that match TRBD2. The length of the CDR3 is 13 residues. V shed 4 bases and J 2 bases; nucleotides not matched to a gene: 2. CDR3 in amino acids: CASSSTSAYEQYF. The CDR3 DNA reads TGTGCCAGCAGTTCAACTAGCGCCTACGAGCAGTACTTC.

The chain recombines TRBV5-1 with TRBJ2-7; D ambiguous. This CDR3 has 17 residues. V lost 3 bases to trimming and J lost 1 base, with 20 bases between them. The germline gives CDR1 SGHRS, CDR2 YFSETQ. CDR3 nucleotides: TGCGCCAGCAGCTACTTGTGGGCTGTATCTGCTTCCTACGAGCAGTACTTC. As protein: CASSYLWAVSASYEQYF.

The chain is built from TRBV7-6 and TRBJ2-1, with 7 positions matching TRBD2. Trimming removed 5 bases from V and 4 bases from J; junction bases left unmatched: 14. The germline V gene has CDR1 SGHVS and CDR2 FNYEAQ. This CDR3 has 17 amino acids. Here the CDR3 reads CASSPRPPRGRYNEQFF. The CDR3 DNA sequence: TGTGCCAGCAGCCCACGTCCCCCCCGCGGGAGATACAATGAGCAGTTCTTC.

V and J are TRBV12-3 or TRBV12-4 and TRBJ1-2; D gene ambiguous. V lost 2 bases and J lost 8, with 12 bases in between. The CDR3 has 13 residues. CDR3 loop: CASSLLGRGGYTF. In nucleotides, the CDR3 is TGTGCCAGCAGTTTACTCGGTAGAGGGGGCTACACCTTC.

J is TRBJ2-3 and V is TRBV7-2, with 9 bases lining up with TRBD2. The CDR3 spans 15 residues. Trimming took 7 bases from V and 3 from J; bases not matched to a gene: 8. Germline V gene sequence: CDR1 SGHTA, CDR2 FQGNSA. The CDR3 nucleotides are TGTGCCAGCATTTCCTCCGGACTAGCGACAGATACGCAGTATTTT. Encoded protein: CASISSGLATDTQYF.

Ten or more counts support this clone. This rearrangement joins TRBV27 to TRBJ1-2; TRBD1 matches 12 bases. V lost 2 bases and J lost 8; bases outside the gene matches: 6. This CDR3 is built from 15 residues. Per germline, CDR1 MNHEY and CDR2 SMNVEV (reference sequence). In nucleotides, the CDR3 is TGTGCCAGCAGTTTAGAAGGGACAGGGGGCGCCGGCTACACCTTC. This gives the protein CASSLEGTGGAGYTF.

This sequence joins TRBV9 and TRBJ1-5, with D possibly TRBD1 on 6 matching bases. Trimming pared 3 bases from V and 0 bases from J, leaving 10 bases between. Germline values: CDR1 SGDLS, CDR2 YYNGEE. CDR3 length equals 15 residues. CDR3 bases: TGTGCCAGCAGCGCCGAGACAGGTAGCAATCAGCCCCAGCATTTT. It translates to CASSAETGSNQPQHF.

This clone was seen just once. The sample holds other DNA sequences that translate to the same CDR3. The CDR3 loop is CASSYGGYTEAFF. The CDR3 region has the DNA TGTGCCAGCAGTTATGGGGGGTACACTGAAGCTTTCTTT. The chain carries TRBV6-2 or TRBV6-3 and TRBJ1-1; D is possibly TRBD1 (5 bases). Germline V gene sequence: CDR1 MNHEY, CDR2 SVGEGT. Trimming stripped 3 bases from V and 3 bases from J, with 8 bases between. The CDR3 contains 13 residues.

CDR3 in amino acids: CSVRLAGGVYEQYF. The CDR3 DNA follows: TGCAGCGTCCGACTAGCGGGAGGGGTATACGAGCAGTACTTC. The chain recombines TRBV29-1 with TRBJ2-7; 14 bases are a match to TRBD2. V was clipped by 6 bases and J by 4 bases; unmatched bases: 5. The germline V gene has CDR1 SQVTM and CDR2 ANQGSEA. CDR3 length: 14 residues.

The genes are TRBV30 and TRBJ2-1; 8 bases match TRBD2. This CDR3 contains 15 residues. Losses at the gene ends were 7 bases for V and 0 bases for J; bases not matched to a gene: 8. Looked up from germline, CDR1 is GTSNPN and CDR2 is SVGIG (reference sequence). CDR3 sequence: CAFIAGSYSYNEQFF. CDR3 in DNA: TGTGCCTTTATAGCGGGGTCTTACTCCTACAATGAGCAGTTCTTC.

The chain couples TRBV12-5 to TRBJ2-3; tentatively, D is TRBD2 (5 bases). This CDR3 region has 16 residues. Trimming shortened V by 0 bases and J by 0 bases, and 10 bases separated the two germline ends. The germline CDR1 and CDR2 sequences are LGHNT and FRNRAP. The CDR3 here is CASGLVRETSTDTQYF. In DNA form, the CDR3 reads TGTGCTAGTGGTTTGGTACGGGAAACTAGCACAGATACGCAGTATTTT.

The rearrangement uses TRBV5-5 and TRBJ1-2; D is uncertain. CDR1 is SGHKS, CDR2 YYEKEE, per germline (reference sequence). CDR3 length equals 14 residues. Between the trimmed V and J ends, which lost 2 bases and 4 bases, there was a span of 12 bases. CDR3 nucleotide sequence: TGTGCCAGCAGCTTTTCTAACGGACTCTATGGCTACACCTTC. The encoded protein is CASSFSNGLYGYTF.

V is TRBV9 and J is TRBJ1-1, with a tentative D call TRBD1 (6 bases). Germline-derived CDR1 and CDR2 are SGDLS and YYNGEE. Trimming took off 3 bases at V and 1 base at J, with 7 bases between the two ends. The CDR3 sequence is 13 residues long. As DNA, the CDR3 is TGTGCCAGCAGCGCGGGACAGAACACTGAAGCTTTCTTT. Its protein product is CASSAGQNTEAFF. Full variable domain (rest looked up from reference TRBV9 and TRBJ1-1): DSGVTQTPKHLITATGQRVTLRCSPRSGDLSVYWYQQSLDQGLQFLIQYYNGEERAKGNILERFSAQQFPDLHSELNLSSLELGDSALYFCASSAGQNTEAFFGQGTRLTVV.

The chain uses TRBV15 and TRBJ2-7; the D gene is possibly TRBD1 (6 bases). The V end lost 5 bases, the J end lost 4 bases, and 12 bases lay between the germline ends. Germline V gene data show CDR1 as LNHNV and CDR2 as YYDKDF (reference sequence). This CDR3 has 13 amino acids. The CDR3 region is CATSEGDLYEQYF. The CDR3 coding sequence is TGTGCCACCAGCGAGGGGGATCTTTACGAGCAGTACTTC.

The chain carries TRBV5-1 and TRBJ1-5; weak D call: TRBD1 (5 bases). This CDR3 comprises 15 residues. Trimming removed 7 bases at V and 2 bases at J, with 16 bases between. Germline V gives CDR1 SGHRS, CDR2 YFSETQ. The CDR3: CASSVAREGNQPQHF. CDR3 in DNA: TGCGCCAGCTCCGTTGCCAGGGAGGGCAATCAGCCCCAGCATTTT.

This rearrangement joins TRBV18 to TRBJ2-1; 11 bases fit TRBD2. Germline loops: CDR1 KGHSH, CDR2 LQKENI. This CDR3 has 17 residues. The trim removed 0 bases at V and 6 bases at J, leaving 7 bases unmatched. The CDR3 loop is CASSPPSSGRAGNEQFF. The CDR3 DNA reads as TGTGCCAGCTCACCACCGAGTAGCGGGAGGGCCGGCAATGAGCAGTTCTTC.

CDR3 nucleotides: TGTGCCAGTAGTACAGGGTACTCCTACAATGAGCAGTTCTTC. It codes for CASSTGYSYNEQFF. The chain employs TRBV19 and TRBJ2-1; D perhaps matches TRBD1 (5 bases). The germline V gene has CDR1 LNHDA and CDR2 SQIVND (reference sequence). Trimming removed 4 bases from V and 0 bases from J, with 7 bases in between. The CDR3 is 14 residues long.

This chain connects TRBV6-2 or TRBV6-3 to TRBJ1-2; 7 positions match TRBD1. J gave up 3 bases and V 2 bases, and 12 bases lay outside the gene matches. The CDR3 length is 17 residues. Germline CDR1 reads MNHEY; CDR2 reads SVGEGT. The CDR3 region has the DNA TGTGCCAGCAGTTACCAGGGACAGAAAAGGGACTACTATGGCTACACCTTC. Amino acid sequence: CASSYQGQKRDYYGYTF.

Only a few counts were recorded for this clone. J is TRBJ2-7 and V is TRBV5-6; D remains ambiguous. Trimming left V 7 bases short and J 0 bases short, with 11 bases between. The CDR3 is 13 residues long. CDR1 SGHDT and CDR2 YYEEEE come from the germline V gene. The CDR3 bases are TGTGCCAGCCACGCCTATAGCTCCTACGAGCAGTACTTC. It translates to CASHAYSSYEQYF.